The 30 T cell receptor beta chains reported below all come from one sample, sequenced in a study of breast tumors, draining lymph nodes, adjacent tissues. Samples came from axillary lymph nodes draining the breast cancer. TCRdb reprocessed the multiplex PCR reads with MiXCR, giving one entry per CDR3 protein. The profile shows fewer than 200,000 distinct CDR3 sequences, approximately 33% of them singletons. What was sequenced was axillary lymph node tissue. These receptors were obtained from a female donor with breast cancer. Some clones in this sample may be carry-over from other donors' samples.

Turning to this clonotype: The CDR3 does not close with the conserved phenylalanine or tryptophan, likely indicating a read error. The J gene is TRBJ2-5, the V gene TRBV28; TRBD2 matches 7 bases. Trimming removed 11 bases from V and 1 base from J; junction bases left unmatched: 19. Germline V lookup: CDR1 MDHEN, CDR2 SYDVKM. CDR3 length: 17 residues. CDR3 coding DNA: TGTGCCGCCGGGACCGCTTCGGGGGGTATCGGCCAAGAGACCCAGTACCTC. Protein sequence: CAAGTASGGIGQETQYL.

With regard to this clonotype: This CDR3 is missing its conserved last phenylalanine or tryptophan, likely due to a read error. The rearrangement joins TRBV9 to TRBJ2-7; 13 bases match TRBD2. Germline V CDR1 and CDR2: SGDLS, YYNGEE. The CDR3 totals 15 residues. The CDR3 sequence: CASSAGTSGAYEQYS. The CDR3 nucleotides are TGCGCCAGCAGCGCAGGGACTAGCGGGGCCTACGAGCAGTACTCC.

Of note for this clonotype: This may be a read error: a much more frequent sequence differs by one nucleotide. The missing conserved phenylalanine or tryptophan at the end of this CDR3 makes a read error likely. The chain has TRBV27 and TRBJ1-4; 7 bases are shared with TRBD1. Germline CDR1 reads MNHEY; CDR2 reads SMNVEV (reference sequence). V was clipped by 6 bases and J by 7 bases; unmatched bases: 8. The CDR3 loop spans 14 amino acids. CDR3 region: CASSQINRGEKLFL. The CDR3 region has the DNA TGTGCCAGCAGCCAAATAAACAGGGGTGAAAAACTGTTTCTT.

With respect to this clonotype: One end of the junction does not line up with germline, which may come from a read error. V gene TRBV5-1 combines with J gene TRBJ1-1; 12 nucleotides align to TRBD1. Looked up from germline, CDR1 is SGHRS and CDR2 is YFSETQ. The CDR3 sequence is 15 residues long. The DNA of the CDR3 is TGCGCCAACAGCCTAACCGGGACAGGGGGCGGTGAAGCTTTCTTT. This gives the protein CANSLTGTGGGEAFF.

This clonotype occurred a few times. The chain is built from TRBV24-1 and TRBJ1-2; 9 bases are shared with TRBD1. The CDR3 totals 15 residues. The germline V gene encodes CDR1 KGHDR and CDR2 SFDVKD. J was trimmed by 6 bases and V by 5 bases; bases with no gene match: 9. The CDR3 coding sequence is TGTGCCACCAGTGGAACCGGGACAGGGAGAGATGGCTACACCTTC. This gives the protein CATSGTGTGRDGYTF.

Notes on this clonotype: A much bigger clone sits one base away, suggesting this may be a read error. This chain links TRBV9 with TRBJ1-2; D gene ambiguous. V shed 6 bases and J shed 1 base, with 10 bases lying between them. Looked up from germline, CDR1 is SGDLS and CDR2 is YYNGEE. The CDR3 contains 13 residues. The DNA of the CDR3 is TGTGCCAGCAACGTTGATTTTAACTATGGCTACACCTTC. It yields the protein CASNVDFNYGYTF.

This clonotype has at least ten counts. This chain connects TRBV7-2 to TRBJ1-2, with 7 bases identical to TRBD1. The CDR3 contains 15 residues. V gave up 1 base and J gave up 7 bases; unmatched junction bases: 9. Per germline, CDR1 SGHTA and CDR2 FQGNSA. This chain's CDR3 is CASSLGHRGGGGYTF. The CDR3 nucleotides are TGTGCCAGCAGCTTAGGGCACAGGGGCGGAGGTGGCTACACCTTC.

This clonotype is termed large (0.1 to 1%). The V call is TRBV25-1, the J call TRBJ1-5; the D gene is possibly TRBD1 (6 bases). V was shortened by 7 bases and J by 13 bases, with 14 bases between the two germline ends. The V gene's germline CDR1 is MGHDK and CDR2 SYGVNS. The CDR3 consists of 11 residues. Written as DNA, the CDR3 is TGTGCCAGCACTCACGGGGACACTCAGCATTTT. Translated, it gives CASTHGDTQHF.

This chain uses TRBV7-9 with TRBJ2-1; 7 bases fit TRBD1. V shed 3 bases and J 7 bases; nucleotides not matched to a gene: 6. Germline loops: CDR1 SEHNR, CDR2 FQNEAQ (reference sequence). The CDR3 sequence is 14 residues long. CDR3 in amino acids: CASSFPGTANEQFF. The CDR3 DNA reads TGTGCCAGCAGCTTCCCCGGGACAGCAAATGAGCAGTTCTTC.

To note about this clonotype: A junction end diverges from the germline sequence, so it may reflect a read error. V usage is TRBV7-9 and J usage is TRBJ1-3; D remains unclear. The CDR3 is 16 amino acids. Per the germline V gene, CDR1 is SEHNR and CDR2 is FQNEAQ (reference sequence). In nucleotides, the CDR3 is TGTGCCAGCAGCTCAGCCCTTGAATACTCTGGGAACACCATATATTTT. Translated, it gives CASSSALEYSGNTIYF.

This clonotype was counted at least ten times. The J gene is TRBJ2-3, the V gene TRBV19; D not certain. V lost 1 base, J lost 5 bases, and 13 bases lay in between. Germline V gene sequence: CDR1 LNHDA, CDR2 SQIVND (reference sequence). The CDR3 is 15 amino acids. The chain's CDR3 is CASSIGWLLEDTQYF. CDR3 DNA sequence: TGTGCCAGTAGTATAGGTTGGCTCCTTGAAGATACGCAGTATTTT.

The chain combines TRBV6-5 with TRBJ2-2, with TRBD2 matching 8 bases. CDR3 length: 19 amino acids. V lost 4 bases, J lost 5 bases, and 18 bases stayed unmatched. Germline V gene sequence: CDR1 MNHEY, CDR2 SVGAGI. The CDR3 coding sequence is TGTGCCAGCAGTTCCTCTTCGGTGGGAGGGCCGGGAGGGACCGGGGAGCTGTTTTTT. Its protein product is CASSSSSVGGPGGTGELFF.

Note on this clonotype: Since a much larger clone is just one base distant, this may be a read error. Because it lacks the conserved phenylalanine or tryptophan at the end, this CDR3 is likely a read error. This sequence joins TRBV6-7 and TRBJ2-1; 7 bases map to TRBD2. TRBV6-7 is classed as an ORF, of uncertain function. The CDR3 contains 14 residues. J was trimmed by 4 bases and V by 6 bases; bases with no gene match: 6. The DNA of the CDR3 is TGTGCCAGCAGGGCTAGCGGAGCTTACAATGAGCAGTTCTCC. It specifies CASRASGAYNEQFS.

This clonotype has just a few counts. A much larger clone is a single base away; this may be a read error. The genes are TRBV5-1 and TRBJ2-1; tentative D call: TRBD2 (5 bases). The CDR3 has 13 residues. CDR1 is SGHRS and CDR2 is YFSETQ in the germline V gene. The CDR3 spells CASSRGIGYDQFF. For the CDR3, the DNA is TGCGCCAGCAGCAGAGGGATAGGATATGACCAGTTCTTC. The full variable domain, its missing parts supplied by reference TRBV5-1 and TRBJ2-1, is KAGVTQTPRYLIKTRGQQVTLSCSPISGHRSVSWYQQTPGQGLQFLFEYFSETQRNKGNFPGRFSGRQFSNSRSEMNVSTLELGDSALYLCASSRGIGYDQFFGPGTRLTVL.

This clonotype appeared many times. The V and J genes are TRBV10-1 and TRBJ2-5; maybe TRBD2 (6 bases). Trimming pared 3 bases from V and 2 bases from J, leaving 10 bases between. In germline, CDR1 is WNHNN, CDR2 SYGVQD (reference sequence). The CDR3 contains 14 residues. CDR3 sequence (DNA): TGCGCCAGCAGTGAAGAGGGACTGCAAGAGACCCAGTACTTC. This translates into CASSEEGLQETQYF.

This clonotype was seen a single time. Germline is not matched at one junction end, which may reflect a read error. The chain uses TRBV7-6 and TRBJ2-1; the D gene is possibly TRBD1 (5 bases). CDR3 length: 18 amino acids. Germline CDR1 and CDR2: SGHVS and FNYEAQ. Written as DNA, the CDR3 is TGTCCCAGCAGCGTCTATCATGCAGCAGGGAAGAACTACAATGAGCAGTTCTTC. Protein product: CPSSVYHAAGKNYNEQFF.

This clonotype has ten or more counts. The chain carries TRBV6-6 and TRBJ1-3, with 7 bases matching TRBD1. The CDR3 is 15 residues long. V dropped 2 bases and J dropped 4; count of bases not matched to a gene: 5. Germline assignment: CDR1 MNHNY and CDR2 SVGAGI (reference sequence). CDR3 DNA: TGTGCCAGCAGTTACGAGGGGGCCTCGGGAAACACCATATATTTT. It yields the protein CASSYEGASGNTIYF.

In this sample, this clonotype turned up many times. The genes are TRBV6-6 and TRBJ2-1, with 10 bases fitting TRBD2. Losses at the gene ends were 1 base for V and 10 bases for J; bases not matched to a gene: 16. The CDR3 contains 18 residues. The germline V gene encodes CDR1 MNHNY and CDR2 SVGAGI (reference sequence). The CDR3 is CASSYWVSSGSPWVEQFF. In DNA, the CDR3 is TGTGCCAGCAGTTACTGGGTGTCTAGCGGGAGCCCATGGGTGGAGCAGTTCTTC.

This clonotype was observed many times. V and J are TRBV10-2 and TRBJ2-3; D tentatively reads TRBD1 or TRBD2 (5 bases each). The CDR3 runs 15 residues. In germline, CDR1 is WSHSY, CDR2 SAAADI. V lost 7 bases and J lost 7, with 21 bases in between. In DNA, the CDR3 is TGCGCCAGCACTATAGGTCGGGGCCCGGGAAATACGCAGTATTTT. Translated, it gives CASTIGRGPGNTQYF.

Details on this clonotype: The CDR3 carries no conserved terminal phenylalanine or tryptophan, so it likely arises from a read error. The limits of the CDR3 on the DNA are not certain, so only TCRdb's listed CDR3 is given. Here the CDR3 reads CASSLEANY. V gene TRBV7-2 combines with J gene TRBJ1-2. The CDR3 is made up of 9 amino acids, end residues included. Looked up from germline, CDR1 is SGHTA and CDR2 is FQGNSA.

Concerning this clonotype itself: This clone may be a read error of a much larger clone one base away. V and J are TRBV7-8 and TRBJ1-2, with 11 bases fitting TRBD1. Germline assignment: CDR1 SGHVS and CDR2 FQNEAQ. This CDR3 has 15 residues. In nucleotides, the CDR3 is TGTGCCAGCAGCTTGGACAGGGGGCCCAACTATGGCTACCCCTTC. Encoded protein: CASSLDRGPNYGYPF.

This clonotype has only a few counts. One junction end disagrees with the germline gene, perhaps due to a read error. V is TRBV3-1 and J is TRBJ2-7; D perhaps matches TRBD2 (6 bases). This CDR3 has 15 residues. Germline V gene sequence: CDR1 LGHDT, CDR2 YNNKEL (reference sequence). This chain's CDR3 is CASSQLSSDSYEQHF. In DNA, the CDR3 is TGCGCCAGCAGCCAGCTCTCTAGCGACTCCTACGAGCAGCACTTC.

As for this clonotype: One junction end does not reproduce the germline sequence, and a read error may be involved. The rearrangement joins TRBV18 to TRBJ1-4, with a weak D call TRBD1 (5 bases). This CDR3 region has 15 residues. Germline-derived CDR1 and CDR2 are KGHSH and LQKENI. This CDR3 is CASSPSTGRNEELFF. Written as DNA, the CDR3 is TGTGCCAGCTCACCGTCAACGGGGCGTAATGAAGAACTGTTTTTT.

This clonotype has at least ten counts. The chain combines TRBV5-4 with TRBJ2-2, with 8 bases fitting TRBD2. In germline, CDR1 is SGHNT, CDR2 YYREEE (reference sequence). V was pared by 4 bases and J by 4 bases, with 9 bases of the junction left unmatched. The CDR3 sequence is 16 residues long. The CDR3 DNA sequence: TGTGCCAGCAGCCCATCAGCGGGGGCCTTCACCGGGGAGCTGTTTTTT. This codes for CASSPSAGAFTGELFF.

This clonotype was recorded at least ten times. The J gene is TRBJ2-7, the V gene TRBV5-5; D call uncertain. Deletions cut 0 bases from V and 6 bases from J, with 10 bases between. Germline-derived CDR1 and CDR2 are SGHKS and YYEKEE (reference sequence). The CDR3 is made up of 13 amino acids. The CDR3: CASSLAPFREQYF. The CDR3 DNA follows: TGTGCCAGCAGCTTGGCGCCGTTCCGCGAGCAGTACTTC.

With respect to this clonotype: Since a much larger clone is just one base distant, this may be a read error. The rearrangement links TRBV6-5 to TRBJ1-5; TRBD1 is a possible D gene (6 bases). The CDR3 consists of 13 residues. Germline V gene sequence: CDR1 MNHEY, CDR2 SVGAGI. Trimming left V 5 bases short and J 6 bases short, with 11 bases between. Here the CDR3 DNA reads TGTGCCAGCAGTGTCAAGGGGGGTCAGCCCCAGCATTTT. Translated: CASSVKGGQPQHF.

Concerning this clonotype itself: Being one base from a much bigger clone, this may be a read error. The chain is built from TRBV19 and TRBJ2-2; the D is unclear. The CDR3 totals 17 residues. The V end lost 3 bases, the J end lost 0 bases, and 14 bases lay between the germline ends. The germline gives CDR1 LNHDA, CDR2 SQIVND (reference sequence). The DNA of the CDR3 is TGTGCCAGTAGTATTATTCGAACGATTGCGAACACCGGGGAGCTGTTTTTT. Amino acid sequence: CASSIIRTIANTGELFF.

Details on this clonotype: The final CDR3 position lacks the conserved phenylalanine or tryptophan, pointing to a likely read error. No DNA is shown, since the ends of the CDR3 on it are uncertain; the CDR3 is the one TCRdb lists. The V call is TRBV7-9, the J call TRBJ2-7; TRBD1 is the table's D call, not checked against the DNA. Germline-derived CDR1 and CDR2 are SEHNR and FQNEAQ (reference sequence). The CDR3 contains 14 residues when both ends are counted. The CDR3 spells CASSQGQYYGERYL.

This rearrangement joins TRBV14 to TRBJ1-6, with D hard to call. The ends were cut back, 2 bases at V and 8 bases at J, with 7 bases in the middle. The CDR3 length is 13 residues. Per germline, CDR1 SGHDN and CDR2 FVKESK. CDR3 amino acids: CASSQTYDSPLHF. DNA for the CDR3: TGTGCCAGCAGCCAAACGTACGATTCACCCCTCCACTTT.

With regard to this clonotype: This may arise from a read error, as a much more abundant clone is one base away. The chain links TRBV20-1 to TRBJ2-1; 7 bases are a match to TRBD2. CDR1 is DFQATT, CDR2 SNEGSKA, per germline (reference sequence). Losses at the gene ends were 1 base for V and 2 bases for J; bases not matched to a gene: 8. There are 16 residues in the CDR3. The chain's CDR3 is CSARVLGEGPYNEQFF. In nucleotides, the CDR3 is TGCAGTGCTAGAGTTTTGGGGGAGGGCCCCTACAATGAGCAGTTCTTC.